Below are 22 T cell receptor beta chains sequenced from a single sample in a study of T cells expressing NK-cell markers. TCRdb re-called the 5' RACE reads and catalogs CDR3 proteins one per entry, DNA excluded. The specimen's table records 250,000 to 300,000 distinct CDR3 sequences. Sequenced sample: blood T cells: a sorted CD56 or NKG2C T cell subset, CD4+ or CD8+ T cells, or bulk PBMC T cells (not recorded which). These receptors all stem from a woman between 18 and 70 years old in good health.

The chain couples TRBV12-3 or TRBV12-4 to TRBJ2-7; the D call from TCRdb, TRBD2, cannot be confirmed without DNA. The CDR3 loop spans 15 amino acids. This CDR3 reads CASTTRSGGLGEQYF.

The gene calls are TRBV20-1 and TRBJ2-1; the D call of TRBD2 rests on TCRdb alone, since no DNA is present to check it. This CDR3 has 15 residues. The germline V gene encodes CDR1 DFQATT and CDR2 SNEGSKA (reference sequence). CDR3 region: CSSQRLVTGGDEQFF.

This chain uses TRBV4-1 with TRBJ2-4. Germline lookup yields CDR1 MGHRA and CDR2 YSYEKL. The CDR3 totals 17 residues. CDR3 loop: CASSQDFSTLAKNIQYF.

The chain joins TRBV20-1 to TRBJ2-1; lacking DNA, the TRBD1 call made by TCRdb goes unchecked. The CDR3 has 13 amino acids. Germline values: CDR1 DFQATT, CDR2 SNEGSKA (reference sequence). The CDR3 spells CSARDEGAPGQFF.

The genes are TRBV6-5 and TRBJ1-1; TCRdb designates TRBD1, a call that cannot be tested without DNA. The CDR3 extends over 15 amino acids. The germline V gene encodes CDR1 MNHEY and CDR2 SVGAGI. Here the CDR3 reads CASSYSGTATTEAFF.

The rearrangement uses TRBV6-2 or TRBV6-3 and TRBJ2-4; TCRdb's D call of TRBD2 is untestable without DNA. In germline, CDR1 is MNHEY, CDR2 SVGEGT. CDR3 length equals 15 residues. CDR3 sequence: CASSQLAGGKNIQYF.

The CDR3 is CASSGFLAGDYNEQFF. The chain joins TRBV6-1 to TRBJ2-1; TCRdb reports TRBD2, a call that lacks DNA to check it against. The germline V gene encodes CDR1 MNHNS and CDR2 SASEGT. This CDR3 comprises 16 residues.

The J gene is TRBJ2-1, the V gene TRBV5-1; TCRdb's D call of TRBD2 is untestable without DNA. Per the germline V gene, CDR1 is SGHRS and CDR2 is YFSETQ. This CDR3 is built from 15 residues. The CDR3 protein is CASRLGAGGYNEQFF.

CDR3 region: CASKREINTGELFF. The chain joins TRBV6-2 or TRBV6-3 to TRBJ2-2; TCRdb designates TRBD2, a call that cannot be tested without DNA. This CDR3 has 14 amino acids. Germline CDR1 reads MNHEY; CDR2 reads SVGEGT.

This chain connects TRBV20-1 to TRBJ2-2; the TCRdb call, TRBD2, lacks DNA for checking. In germline, CDR1 is DFQATT, CDR2 SNEGSKA (reference sequence). The CDR3 extends over 17 amino acids. CDR3: CSASRRGSGVNTGELFF.

J is TRBJ2-2 and V is TRBV20-1. This CDR3 is 12 amino acids long. Germline loops: CDR1 DFQATT, CDR2 SNEGSKA (reference sequence). The chain's CDR3 is CSALPDLGELFF.

The rearrangement joins TRBV20-1 to TRBJ1-1; TCRdb lists TRBD1, though no DNA is available to test this call. The CDR3 runs 14 residues. Germline CDR1 reads DFQATT; CDR2 reads SNEGSKA (reference sequence). The CDR3 region is CSARVAGGAQKAFF.

This chain links TRBV5-1 with TRBJ1-1. CDR1 SGHRS and CDR2 YFSETQ come from the germline V gene. This CDR3 is built from 14 residues. CDR3: CASSFRGWNTEAFF.

CDR3 sequence: CASSLAGGRVTEAFF. This rearrangement joins TRBV12-3 or TRBV12-4 to TRBJ1-1; no DNA is available, so the TRBD1 call from TCRdb remains unchecked. The CDR3 is 15 residues long.

The V call is TRBV2, the J call TRBJ2-6. The CDR3 has 15 amino acids. The germline V gene encodes CDR1 SNHLY and CDR2 FYNNEI. CDR3 residues: CASSVKGLGANVLTF.

This chain uses TRBV4-3 with TRBJ2-1; TCRdb indicates TRBD2, and absent DNA this call remains unverified. The CDR3 contains 17 residues. Germline V gene lookup returns CDR1 LGHNA and CDR2 YSLEER. The CDR3 here is CASSHLAGSSSYNEQFF.

This chain links TRBV7-2 with TRBJ1-1. The CDR3 runs to 14 residues. In germline, CDR1 is SGHTA, CDR2 FQGNSA. This CDR3 is CASSLLPAYTEAFF.

The chain carries TRBV28 and TRBJ2-7; lacking DNA, the TRBD2 call made by TCRdb goes unchecked. Germline V lookup: CDR1 MDHEN, CDR2 SYDVKM. The CDR3 length is 12 residues. The CDR3 protein is CASRDSLYEQYF.

The V gene is TRBV20-1, the J gene TRBJ2-3; no DNA is available, so the TRBD1 call from TCRdb remains unchecked. The CDR3 totals 16 residues. CDR1 is DFQATT, CDR2 SNEGSKA, per germline (reference sequence). CDR3 loop: CSAFPASGGPTDTQYF.

The rearrangement uses TRBV9 and TRBJ2-7; as DNA is missing, the TRBD2 call by TCRdb cannot be tested. The CDR3 sequence is 15 residues long. Germline CDR1 is SGDLS and CDR2 is YYNGEE. This chain's CDR3 is CASSPRATTSYEQYF. The full variable domain, rest sourced from reference TRBV9 and TRBJ2-7, is DSGVTQTPKHLITATGQRVTLRCSPRSGDLSVYWYQQSLDQGLQFLIQYYNGEERAKGNILERFSAQQFPDLHSELNLSSLELGDSALYFCASSPRATTSYEQYFGPGTRLTVT.

The rearrangement uses TRBV11-3 and TRBJ2-3; as DNA is missing, the TRBD2 call by TCRdb cannot be tested. Germline CDR1 reads SGHNT; CDR2 reads YENEEA. The CDR3 has 16 amino acids. This CDR3 reads CASSLGARGITDTQYF.

The chain carries TRBV7-3 and TRBJ2-1; TCRdb calls TRBD2, which cannot be checked without DNA. The CDR3 contains 15 residues. CDR1 and CDR2 (germline): SGHTA, FQGTGA. This chain's CDR3 is CASSTGGASYNEQFF.